These 4 T cell receptor beta chains were all obtained from the same sample, sequenced in a study of cytomegalovirus exposure and HLA in healthy donors. The primer mix had 60 Vbeta and 13 Jbeta primers. Measured with immunoSEQ multiplex PCR; TCRdb has only the in-frame clones, and not every one. The data show hundreds of thousands of clones, with about 80% seen just once and under 2% held by the top ten. Sequenced material: PBMCs. Source of these receptors: a young man in good health and CMV-seronegative.

V usage is TRBV5-1 and J usage is TRBJ2-3; TRBD1 matches 11 bases. Trimming at V came to 0 bases and at J to 0 bases, leaving 9 bases not matched to a gene. This CDR3 has 19 amino acids. Germline V CDR1 and CDR2: SGHRS, YFSETQ. CDR3 sequence (DNA): TGCGCCAGCAGCTTGGCCGGGACAGGGGGATTGCCTAGCACAGATACGCAGTATTTT. Protein sequence: CASSLAGTGGLPSTDTQYF.

This sequence joins TRBV7-9 and TRBJ1-3; D remains ambiguous. The CDR3 is 15 residues long. From germline, CDR1 is SEHNR and CDR2 FQNEAQ (reference sequence). The germline V and J ends were trimmed by 3 bases and 2 bases, with 11 bases remaining between them. Written as DNA, the CDR3 is TGTGCCAGCAGCTTCGGGGAGAGGGCTGGAAACACCATATATTTT. Residues: CASSFGERAGNTIYF.

This clone has only a few counts. The chain has TRBV27 and TRBJ1-5; a weak D match, TRBD1 (6 bases). V was shortened by 5 bases and J by 3 bases, with 14 bases between the two germline ends. CDR3 length: 15 residues. Germline V CDR1 and CDR2: MNHEY, SMNVEV (reference sequence). The CDR3 sequence: CASSQSGQSNQPQHF. CDR3 sequence (DNA): TGTGCCAGCAGTCAATCCGGACAGTCCAATCAGCCCCAGCATTTT.

The chain joins TRBV4-1 to TRBJ2-7; D unclear. V was shortened by 3 bases and J by 0 bases, with 12 bases between the two germline ends. In germline, CDR1 is MGHRA, CDR2 YSYEKL. The CDR3 runs 15 residues. CDR3 residues: CASSHGEGDSYEQYF. CDR3 coding DNA: TGCGCCAGCAGCCACGGAGAAGGAGACTCCTACGAGCAGTACTTC.